The entry that follows covers one T cell receptor (beta chain) sequence. Its cognate antigen is unknown. These data are taken from a study of STAT5B mutations in CD4+ large granular lymphocyte leukemia. General study points: Approximately 25% of private leukemic clonotypes occurred rarely in other patients' non-leukemic repertoires.

The survey-level immunoSEQ assay was used. In the original analysis: Lowest detectable productive clonotype frequency was 2.59 x 10-5. Data came from immunoSEQ multiplex PCR; TCRdb stores just in-frame clones and leaves some out. V, J and clone size are those of that table, while D and trimming were read from the DNA. The sample has about 35,000 clones, about 76% seen once. Material: CD4+ T cells from blood buffy coats. This TCR was recovered from a human donor in good health.

The CDR3 sequence is CAIRAGTGIINSPLHF. The DNA for the CDR3 is TGTGCCATCAGGGCCGGGACAGGGATAATTAATTCACCCCTCCACTTT. The V gene is TRBV10-3, the J gene TRBJ1-6; 9 bases align to TRBD1. The CDR3 is 16 amino acids. The V and J ends lost 6 bases and 6 bases, in that order; junction bases with no gene match: 9. Germline lookup yields CDR1 ENHRY and CDR2 SYGVKD.